A selection of T cell receptor beta chains follows, all from one sample in a study of cytomegalovirus exposure and HLA in healthy donors. Measured with immunoSEQ multiplex PCR; TCRdb has only the in-frame clones, and not every one. The sample has 110,000 to 150,000 clones; over 90% are singletons. Material: PBMCs. These receptors came from a man between 18 and 35 years old in good health and CMV-seropositive. Both conserved end residues are part of each CDR3. A D gene is named only where the DNA matches it firmly. Size is stated for part of the rows, as once, few or many counts, or as a class when the clone is expanded.

V	size	D	J	DNA	CDR3
TRBV30	NA	NA	TRBJ2-5	TGTGCCTGGAATCAGATTCTAGGAGAGCAGTACTTC	CAWNQILGEQYF
TRBV19	NA	NA	TRBJ1-2	TGTGCCAGTAGTGACGGGGACTATGGCTACACCTTC	CASSDGDYGYTF
TRBV18	once	TRBD2	TRBJ2-1	TGTGCCAGCTCACCACCGTCACTAGCGAGGGAGCAGTTCTTC	CASSPPSLAREQFF
TRBV6-1	NA	TRBD1	TRBJ2-2	TGTGCCAGCAGACAGGGGGCGCAGTATGACGGGGAGCTGTTTTTT	CASRQGAQYDGELFF
TRBV7-8	NA	TRBD2	TRBJ2-7	TGTGCCAGCAGCTCCGCCCTAGCGGGAGGGGTCTACGAGCAGTACTTC	CASSSALAGGVYEQYF
TRBV2	NA	TRBD2	TRBJ2-3	TGTGCCAGCCGGACTAGCGGGAGGGCCGGAGATACGCAGTATTTT	CASRTSGRAGDTQYF
TRBV5-6	NA	TRBD1	TRBJ1-1	TGTGCCAGCAGCTCCGGGACAGGGAACACTGAAGCTTTCTTT	CASSSGTGNTEAFF
TRBV25-1	NA	NA	TRBJ1-2	TGTGCCAGCAGTGAATATTTCGAAAATGGGGGGTATGGCTACACCTTC	CASSEYFENGGYGYTF
TRBV7-6	NA	NA	TRBJ2-1	TGTGCCAGCAGCTCGGCGGGGAGTCATGATGAGCAGTTCTTC	CASSSAGSHDEQFF
TRBV29-1	NA	TRBD2	TRBJ2-3	TGCAGCGTGGCGCCACTTAGACTAGCAGCAGATACGCAGTATTTT	CSVAPLRLAADTQYF
TRBV19	NA	NA	TRBJ2-1	TGTGCCAGTAGTAAAAATAGGGGTAAGGAAAATGAGCAGTTCTTC	CASSKNRGKENEQFF
TRBV5-6	NA	NA	TRBJ2-5	TGTGCCAGCAGCTTTGGAGGGTACCCCGACCAAGAGACCCAGTACTTC	CASSFGGYPDQETQYF
TRBV2	NA	NA	TRBJ1-3	TGTGCCAGCAGAGACCAGGGGCCACCTGGAAACACCATATATTTT	CASRDQGPPGNTIYF
TRBV28	NA	TRBD1	TRBJ2-1	TGTGCCACCCTCGATGACAGGGGGGAGAATGAGCAGTTCTTC	CATLDDRGENEQFF
TRBV30	NA	TRBD1	TRBJ2-3	TGTGCCTGGAGTGCCCTACAGGGGGACACGCAGTATTTT	CAWSALQGDTQYF
TRBV5-1	NA	NA	TRBJ1-4	TGCGCCAGCAGCTACACAGGCAAGGAAAAACTGTTTTTT	CASSYTGKEKLFF
TRBV6-6	NA	TRBD1	TRBJ1-1	TGTGCCAGCAGATGGGACAGGGAAGACGCCACTGAAGCTTTCTTT	CASRWDREDATEAFF
TRBV4-2	NA	NA	TRBJ2-1	TGTGCCAGCAGCCAACTACCAGCGGAGGCATCCTACAATGAGCAGTTCTTC	CASSQLPAEASYNEQFF
TRBV5-1	NA	NA	TRBJ1-2	TGCGCCAGCAGCTTGGGGGCTACCCTCTATGGCTACACCTTC	CASSLGATLYGYTF
TRBV29-1	once	TRBD2	TRBJ2-1	TGCAGCGTTGAAGGGCTAGCGGCCAATGAGCAGTTCTTC	CSVEGLAANEQFF
TRBV7-6	NA	TRBD2	TRBJ2-1	TGTGCCAGCAGCACTCTAGCGGCCTACAATGAGCAGTTCTTC	CASSTLAAYNEQFF
TRBV5-1	NA	TRBD2	TRBJ2-1	TGCGCCAGCAGCTTGGCCCCATTGACTAGCGGGAGGGACAATGAGCAGTTCTTC	CASSLAPLTSGRDNEQFF
TRBV10-3	NA	TRBD1	TRBJ2-2	TGTGCCATCAGTGGACAGGGAACCGGGGAGCTGTTTTTT	CAISGQGTGELFF
TRBV28	NA	NA	TRBJ2-3	TGTGCCAGCAGTTGGGGAGTCAGAGATACGCAGTATTTT	CASSWGVRDTQYF
TRBV11-2	NA	TRBD1	TRBJ1-1	TGTGCCAGCAAGACAGGGAAATCTGAAGCTTTCTTT	CASKTGKSEAFF
TRBV5-1	NA	TRBD1	TRBJ2-7	TGCGCCAGCAGCAGGAGGACAGGGAGCTCCTACGAGCAGTACTTC	CASSRRTGSSYEQYF
TRBV6-5	once	TRBD1	TRBJ1-4	TGTGCCAGCAGCTACGGGACAGCCCAAGAGCTGTTTTTT	CASSYGTAQELFF
TRBV18	once	TRBD2	TRBJ2-7	TGTGCCAGCTCACCACCGGGGAGCGGGAGGGCCTACGAGCAGTACTTC	CASSPPGSGRAYEQYF
TRBV7-2	NA	NA	TRBJ2-7	TGTGCCAGCAGCTTGCCAGGGCACGAGCAGTACTTC	CASSLPGHEQYF
TRBV11-2	once	NA	TRBJ2-5	TGTGCCAGCAGTCTGAACTCGGGTTCCGGGACCCAGTACTTC	CASSLNSGSGTQYF
TRBV9	NA	NA	TRBJ2-7	TGTGCCAGCAGCGTAGGTTTGGGCCCCTACGAGCAGTACTTC	CASSVGLGPYEQYF
TRBV27	once	TRBD2	TRBJ2-1	TGTGCCAGCAGGATAGGACTAGTGTCCTACAATGAGCAGTTCTTC	CASRIGLVSYNEQFF
TRBV13	once	TRBD2	TRBJ2-7	TGTGCCAGCAGCTCAGGGACTAGCGGGAACGAGCAGTACTTC	CASSSGTSGNEQYF
TRBV10-2	NA	NA	TRBJ2-2	TGCGCCAGCAGTGAGTTAACAGCCACCGGGGAGCTGTTTTTT	CASSELTATGELFF
TRBV6-1	NA	TRBD1	TRBJ1-2	TGTGCCAGCAGTGACGGACAGGGGCTTGGAGGCTACACCTTC	CASSDGQGLGGYTF
TRBV5-1	NA	NA	TRBJ2-1	TGCGCCAGCAGCCCACCGATTCGTGGTAGCAATGAGCAGTTCTTC	CASSPPIRGSNEQFF
TRBV29-1	NA	NA	TRBJ2-1	TGCAGCGTTGCGGCGGGGCAGGGTATTTATGAGCAGTTCTTC	CSVAAGQGIYEQFF
TRBV6-6	NA	TRBD2	TRBJ2-7	TGTGCCAGCAGTTACTCGGTGACTAGCGGGAAATACGAGCAGTACTTC	CASSYSVTSGKYEQYF
TRBV7-2	few	NA	TRBJ1-5	TGTGCCAGCAGCAGCCGTCGCGAGCAGCCCCAGCATTTT	CASSSRREQPQHF
TRBV28	once	NA	TRBJ1-1	TGTGCCAGCAGTACCGTACAGGGTTCGGGGTTCGGCACTGAAGCTTTCTTT	CASSTVQGSGFGTEAFF